Presented here are 24 T cell receptor beta chains from one specimen sequenced in a study of blood T cells in healthy people across ages. Alongside a J-beta primer mix, a sample-barcoded 5' primer served in a second PCR lasting about 6 to 11 cycles. One entry per CDR3 protein, called by TCRdb with MiXCR from the 5' RACE reads. The data show about 1.6 million distinct CDR3 sequences, about 35% seen once. The sequencing input was blood. The receptor set was obtained from a woman in her thirties in good health.

The rearrangement joins TRBV7-9 to TRBJ2-3; tentative D call: TRBD1 (6 bases). Trimming removed 11 bases from V and 6 bases from J, with 21 bases in between. The germline V gene has CDR1 SEHNR and CDR2 FQNEAQ (reference sequence). This CDR3 is 14 amino acids long. CDR3 coding DNA: TGTGCCGGACAGCTATATCAGGGGATGGATACGCAGTATTTT. Translating gives CAGQLYQGMDTQYF.

This clonotype was seen a handful of times. This rearrangement joins TRBV3-1 to TRBJ2-7; a possible D gene is TRBD2 (6 bases). This CDR3 contains 16 residues. Trimming stripped 1 base from V and 1 base from J, with 14 bases between. The germline gives CDR1 LGHDT, CDR2 YNNKEL (reference sequence). As DNA, the CDR3 is TGTGCCAGCAGCCAAGTCGGGCAGCGGGCATCCTACGAGCAGTACTTC. This gives the protein CASSQVGQRASYEQYF.

This clonotype has at least ten counts. The V and J genes are TRBV7-8 and TRBJ2-5, with D possibly TRBD2 on 6 matching bases. This CDR3 is built from 16 residues. Per germline, CDR1 SGHVS and CDR2 FQNEAQ. The V end lost 3 bases, the J end lost 5 bases, and 19 bases lay between the germline ends. DNA for the CDR3: TGTGCCAGCAGCTTTTTGTCCCCCTCTCGGGGGGAGACCCAGTACTTC. Translated, it gives CASSFLSPSRGETQYF.

This clonotype was observed a handful of times. The chain combines TRBV29-1 with TRBJ1-2; D perhaps matches TRBD1 (5 bases). Germline-derived CDR1 and CDR2 are SQVTM and ANQGSEA. V shed 1 base and J shed 7 bases, with 13 bases lying between them. The CDR3 loop spans 13 amino acids. As DNA, the CDR3 is TGCAGCGTTGAAGTCAACGGGGGTGGTGGCTACACCTTC. Protein: CSVEVNGGGGYTF.

V and J are TRBV7-8 and TRBJ2-7; perhaps D is TRBD1 or TRBD2 (5 bases each). CDR1 is SGHVS and CDR2 is FQNEAQ in the germline V gene. V lost 5 bases to trimming and J lost 2 bases, with 19 bases between them. The CDR3 loop spans 16 amino acids. This chain's CDR3 is CASSTRNSGPPYEQYF. The CDR3 DNA is TGTGCCAGCAGCACAAGGAATTCGGGACCGCCCTACGAGCAGTACTTC.

A few counts support this clonotype. J is TRBJ1-2 and V is TRBV5-1; 9 bases agree with TRBD1. Germline V CDR1 and CDR2: SGHRS, YFSETQ. Unmatched junction bases numbered 11, after V lost 3 bases and J lost 2 bases. The CDR3 has 17 amino acids. The CDR3 region has the DNA TGCGCCAGCAGCTCGAGGACAGGGGTCGGTCTCAACTATGGCTACACCTTC. It translates to CASSSRTGVGLNYGYTF.

This clonotype was found a few times. The chain links TRBV4-1 to TRBJ2-1; 7 bases map to TRBD2. V gave up 0 bases and J gave up 7 bases; unmatched junction bases: 15. This CDR3 spans 18 amino acids. Germline values: CDR1 MGHRA, CDR2 YSYEKL. In nucleotides, the CDR3 is TGCGCCAGCAGCCAAGATCGGCAGAGCCGGACTAGTCAAAATGAGCAGTTCTTC. Translation gives CASSQDRQSRTSQNEQFF.

The CDR3 sequence is CASTGTGEGPQHF. CDR3 sequence (DNA): TGTGCCAGTACGGGGACAGGGGAAGGCCCCCAGCATTTT. The rearrangement joins TRBV19 to TRBJ1-5; 10 bases are a match to TRBD1. Germline CDR1 reads LNHDA; CDR2 reads SQIVND (reference sequence). V trimming: 7 bases; J trimming: 10 bases; junction bases outside the gene matches: 7. The CDR3 loop spans 13 amino acids. Looking up the rest from reference TRBV19 and TRBJ1-5 gives the full variable domain: DGGITQSPKYLFRKEGQNVTLSCEQNLNHDAMYWYRQDPGQGLRLIYYSQIVNDFQKGDIAEGYSVSREKKESFPLTVTSAQKNPTAFYLCASTGTGEGPQHFGDGTRLSIL.

This chain connects TRBV3-1 to TRBJ2-3; 7 nucleotides match TRBD2. Germline CDR1 LGHDT, CDR2 YNNKEL (reference sequence). V shed 0 bases, J shed 3 bases, and the junction held 9 bases outside the gene matches. The CDR3 runs 17 residues. This CDR3 is CASSQEEAGDGTDTQYF. The CDR3 DNA reads as TGTGCCAGCAGCCAAGAAGAGGCGGGAGATGGAACAGATACGCAGTATTTT.

The gene calls are TRBV7-9 and TRBJ2-7, with D possibly TRBD2 on 7 matching bases. The germline gives CDR1 SEHNR, CDR2 FQNEAQ (reference sequence). CDR3 length: 16 amino acids. Trimming took off 5 bases at V and 4 bases at J, with 21 bases between the two ends. CDR3 residues: CASSTVRGAVGYEQYF. The CDR3 DNA reads as TGTGCCAGCAGCACCGTACGGGGGGCGGTTGGGTACGAGCAGTACTTC. Full variable domain (remainder filled in from reference TRBV7-9 and TRBJ2-7): DTGVSQNPRHKITKRGQNVTFRCDPISEHNRLYWYRQTLGQGPEFLTYFQNEAQLEKSRLLSDRFSAERPKGSFSTLEIQRTEQGDSAMYLCASSTVRGAVGYEQYFGPGTRLTVT.

This clonotype was found a few times. The V gene is TRBV27, the J gene TRBJ2-7; TRBD1 aligns across 9 bases. Trimming at V came to 5 bases and at J to 2 bases, leaving 16 bases not matched to a gene. Germline V gene sequence: CDR1 MNHEY, CDR2 SMNVEV (reference sequence). This CDR3 spans 18 amino acids. CDR3 nucleotides: TGTGCCAGCAGTACACCCTCGACACAGGGGGCAGAAACCTACGAGCAGTACTTC. Its translation is CASSTPSTQGAETYEQYF.

Here the CDR3 DNA reads TGCAGCTCTAGTCCCGGACTAGCGCCCTACAATGAGCAGTTCTTC. Encoded protein: CSSSPGLAPYNEQFF. The rearrangement joins TRBV20-1 to TRBJ2-1, with 9 bases lining up with TRBD2. The V gene's germline CDR1 is DFQATT and CDR2 SNEGSKA (reference sequence). This CDR3 is 15 amino acids long.

This clonotype showed up many times. This chain joins TRBV7-2 and TRBJ2-3; 7 nucleotides match TRBD2. The CDR3 consists of 15 residues. Looked up from germline, CDR1 is SGHTA and CDR2 is FQGNSA. The V gene end was trimmed by 5 bases and the J gene end by 2 bases; junction bases not matched to a gene: 7. In DNA, the CDR3 is TGTGCCAGCAGCCGACGTAGCGGGTTCACAGATACGCAGTATTTT. It codes for CASSRRSGFTDTQYF.

This clonotype was found a few times. The V call is TRBV25-1, the J call TRBJ1-1, with D unresolved. Germline CDR1 and CDR2: MGHDK and SYGVNS. Deletions cut 2 bases from V and 2 bases from J, with 9 bases between. There are 14 residues in the CDR3. Here the CDR3 DNA reads TGTGCCAGCAGTGAAGTGGGGTTCAACACTGAAGCTTTCTTT. Residues: CASSEVGFNTEAFF. The full variable domain, rest sourced from reference TRBV25-1 and TRBJ1-1, is EADIYQTPRYLVIGTGKKITLECSQTMGHDKMYWYQQDPGMELHLIHYSYGVNSTEKGDLSSESTVSRIRTEHFPLTLESARPSHTSQYLCASSEVGFNTEAFFGQGTRLTVV.

This chain uses TRBV5-1 with TRBJ1-4; TRBD1 is a possible D gene (6 bases). V shed 5 bases and J shed 7 bases, with 15 bases lying between them. CDR1 is SGHRS and CDR2 is YFSETQ in the germline V gene. The CDR3 extends over 14 amino acids. The CDR3 is CASRDWGPGEKLFF. DNA of the CDR3: TGCGCCAGCAGGGACTGGGGGCCTGGTGAAAAACTGTTTTTT.

As for this clonotype: One end of the junction is discordant with germline, which a read error may explain. The V and J genes are TRBV3-1 and TRBJ2-3, with TRBD1 as a possible D gene (6 bases). Germline values: CDR1 LGHDT, CDR2 YNNKEL (reference sequence). The CDR3 consists of 15 residues. This CDR3 is CACSWTGTNTDTQYF. In DNA, the CDR3 is TGTGCCTGCAGCTGGACCGGGACAAACACAGATACGCAGTATTTT.

This clonotype has more than one count but fewer than ten. The chain carries TRBV20-1 and TRBJ2-1, with 12 bases that match TRBD2. This CDR3 has 13 amino acids. From germline, CDR1 is DFQATT and CDR2 SNEGSKA (reference sequence). The trim removed 4 bases at V and 9 bases at J, leaving 4 bases unmatched. CDR3 sequence: CSAKTSGGGEQFF. CDR3 in DNA: TGCAGTGCTAAGACTAGCGGGGGAGGTGAGCAGTTCTTC.

V and J are TRBV3-1 and TRBJ2-3; 9 bases are a match to TRBD2. V shed 5 bases, J shed 6 bases, and the junction held 12 bases outside the gene matches. The CDR3 is 16 residues long. Germline CDR1 reads LGHDT; CDR2 reads YNNKEL (reference sequence). This CDR3 is CASSTPRLAVVDTQYF. Here the CDR3 DNA reads TGTGCCAGCAGCACGCCTAGACTAGCGGTGGTGGATACGCAGTATTTT.

This clonotype was counted a few times. CDR3 nucleotide sequence: TGCGTCAGTGCGGGACTAGGAGGAGAGACCCAGTACTTC. This gives the protein CVSAGLGGETQYF. The rearrangement links TRBV10-2 to TRBJ2-5; 8 bases match TRBD2. The length of the CDR3 is 13 residues. CDR1 and CDR2 (germline): WSHSY, SAAADI.

This clonotype was counted a few times. V gene TRBV2 combines with J gene TRBJ2-7; D uncertain. The germline V gene encodes CDR1 SNHLY and CDR2 FYNNEI. Trimming stripped 4 bases from V and 5 bases from J, with 6 bases between. This CDR3 is 11 amino acids long. CDR3 sequence: CASSGQDEQYF. CDR3 sequence (DNA): TGTGCCAGCAGTGGGCAGGACGAGCAGTACTTC.

V is TRBV20-1 and J is TRBJ1-5, with a possible D match to TRBD1 (5 bases). Germline-derived CDR1 and CDR2 are DFQATT and SNEGSKA (reference sequence). V was trimmed by 2 bases and J by 6 bases, leaving 14 bases between them. The CDR3 contains 14 residues. CDR3 nucleotide sequence: TGCAGTGCTAGAAAGGGGCAGGGTAGTCAGCCCCAGCATTTT. It yields the protein CSARKGQGSQPQHF.

This clonotype has a handful of counts. The chain couples TRBV6-6 to TRBJ2-7; D perhaps matches TRBD2 (5 bases). CDR1 is MNHNY and CDR2 is SVGAGI in the germline V gene (reference sequence). The CDR3 length is 15 residues. V was clipped by 0 bases and J by 3 bases, with 12 bases between them. CDR3: CASSYSRDYYYEQYF. CDR3 nucleotides: TGTGCCAGCAGTTACTCGAGGGATTACTACTACGAGCAGTACTTC.

The V gene is TRBV20-1, the J gene TRBJ1-2, with 8 bases fitting TRBD1. Germline CDR1 DFQATT, CDR2 SNEGSKA (reference sequence). Germline trimming cut 2 bases from V and 8 bases from J; bases unmatched to any gene: 7. This CDR3 spans 13 amino acids. CDR3 in DNA: TGCAGTGCTAGACCCCAGGGGGCTATCGGCTACACCTTC. It yields the protein CSARPQGAIGYTF.

Only one count was recorded for this clonotype. The chain joins TRBV10-1 to TRBJ2-3; 11 bases map to TRBD2. Losses at the gene ends were 0 bases for V and 3 bases for J; bases not matched to a gene: 5. CDR3 length equals 17 residues. CDR1 WNHNN and CDR2 SYGVQD come from the germline V gene (reference sequence). The CDR3 nucleotides read TGCGCCAGCAGTGAGTCGACTAGCGGGATTGGGACAGATACGCAGTATTTT. Protein: CASSESTSGIGTDTQYF.